These T cell receptor beta chains were read from a single sample in a study of blood T cell repertoires in COVID-19. Produced via immunoSEQ multiplex PCR; TCRdb's table is partial and in-frame only. This sample has some 400,000 clones, with about 89% found just once. Sequencing was carried out using PBMCs or T cells enriched from blood (not recorded which). These receptor sequences come from a middle-aged woman who had been exposed to COVID-19. Each CDR3 is given with its conserved first and last residue. The order of the fields is CDR3 length, J gene, clone size, D gene, V gene, CDR3 protein, CDR3 DNA. D genes are given only for firm matches. The size field is filled for only some rows; it gives once, few, many or a size class.

CDR3 length: 15; J gene: TRBJ2-5; clone size: -; D gene: TRBD2; V gene: TRBV10-3; CDR3 protein: CAISDRTSGGETQYF; CDR3 DNA: TGTGCCATCAGTGACAGGACTAGCGGCGGCGAGACCCAGTACTTC
CDR3 length: 17; J gene: TRBJ2-1; clone size: -; D gene: -; V gene: TRBV29-1; CDR3 protein: CSVELRFGASSYNEQFF; CDR3 DNA: TGCAGCGTTGAATTAAGATTTGGGGCGAGCTCCTACAATGAGCAGTTCTTC
CDR3 length: 16; J gene: TRBJ1-2; clone size: -; D gene: -; V gene: TRBV27; CDR3 protein: CASSSQPTGPNYGYTF; CDR3 DNA: TGTGCCAGCAGTTCTCAACCGACAGGACCCAACTATGGCTACACCTTC
CDR3 length: 12; J gene: TRBJ1-1; clone size: -; D gene: -; V gene: TRBV2; CDR3 protein: CASSNQGAEAFF; CDR3 DNA: TGTGCCAGCAGTAACCAGGGTGCTGAAGCTTTCTTT
CDR3 length: 17; J gene: TRBJ2-7; clone size: -; D gene: TRBD1; V gene: TRBV23-1; CDR3 protein: CASGDQSGTGGEYEQYF; CDR3 DNA: TGCGCCAGCGGCGACCAATCCGGGACAGGGGGCGAATACGAGCAGTACTTC
CDR3 length: 16; J gene: TRBJ2-7; clone size: -; D gene: TRBD1; V gene: TRBV5-1; CDR3 protein: CASTQAHGTGSREQYF; CDR3 DNA: TGCGCCAGCACCCAAGCGCACGGGACAGGGTCGAGGGAGCAGTACTTC
CDR3 length: 12; J gene: TRBJ1-6; clone size: -; D gene: -; V gene: TRBV18; CDR3 protein: CASSLQDSPLHF; CDR3 DNA: TGTGCCAGCTCACTACAGGATTCACCCCTCCACTTT
CDR3 length: 14; J gene: TRBJ2-3; clone size: -; D gene: TRBD2; V gene: TRBV6-5; CDR3 protein: CASSYSQGREVSYF; CDR3 DNA: TGTGCCAGCAGTTACTCGCAAGGGCGGGAGGTATCCTATTTT
CDR3 length: 16; J gene: TRBJ1-5; clone size: -; D gene: TRBD1; V gene: TRBV18; CDR3 protein: CASSPRAGGLDQPQHF; CDR3 DNA: TGTGCCAGCTCACCAAGGGCAGGGGGCCTGGATCAGCCCCAGCATTTT
CDR3 length: 17; J gene: TRBJ2-3; clone size: -; D gene: TRBD2; V gene: TRBV6-4; CDR3 protein: CASSDSPLATSTDTQYF; CDR3 DNA: TGTGCCAGCAGTGACTCGCCACTAGCGACTAGCACAGATACGCAGTATTTT
CDR3 length: 15; J gene: TRBJ2-5; clone size: -; D gene: -; V gene: TRBV2; CDR3 protein: CASTRVAGISETQYF; CDR3 DNA: TGTGCCAGCACCCGCGTGGCAGGGATATCGGAGACCCAGTACTTC
CDR3 length: 14; J gene: TRBJ1-2; clone size: -; D gene: -; V gene: TRBV3-1/TRBV3-2; CDR3 protein: CASWDYKSRSGYTF; CDR3 DNA: TGTGCCAGCTGGGACTACAAAAGCCGTTCTGGCTACACCTTC
CDR3 length: 13; J gene: TRBJ2-7; clone size: -; D gene: -; V gene: TRBV6-1; CDR3 protein: CASSEAGLYEQYF; CDR3 DNA: TGTGCCAGCAGTGAAGCGGGACTCTACGAGCAGTACTTC
CDR3 length: 15; J gene: TRBJ2-2; clone size: -; D gene: -; V gene: TRBV7-3; CDR3 protein: CASSLTEGRTGELFF; CDR3 DNA: TGTGCCAGCAGCTTAACCGAGGGAAGGACCGGGGAGCTGTTTTTT
CDR3 length: 16; J gene: TRBJ1-1; clone size: -; D gene: TRBD1; V gene: TRBV30; CDR3 protein: CAWSKDRGRWGTEAFF; CDR3 DNA: TGTGCCTGGAGCAAGGACAGGGGGCGGTGGGGCACTGAAGCTTTCTTT
CDR3 length: 15; J gene: TRBJ2-5; clone size: -; D gene: TRBD2; V gene: TRBV14; CDR3 protein: CASSRLAGLQETQYF; CDR3 DNA: TGTGCCAGCAGCCGACTAGCGGGGCTCCAAGAGACCCAGTACTTC
CDR3 length: 16; J gene: TRBJ2-1; clone size: -; D gene: TRBD2; V gene: TRBV5-1; CDR3 protein: CASHNPSGRAGNEQFF; CDR3 DNA: TGCGCCAGCCACAACCCTAGCGGGAGGGCGGGAAATGAGCAGTTCTTC
CDR3 length: 14; J gene: TRBJ1-1; clone size: few; D gene: -; V gene: TRBV13; CDR3 protein: CASSRTASNPEAFF; CDR3 DNA: TGTGCCAGCAGCCGGACAGCATCAAATCCTGAAGCTTTCTTT
CDR3 length: 14; J gene: TRBJ2-2; clone size: few; D gene: TRBD2; V gene: TRBV19; CDR3 protein: CASVKGGRKGELFF; CDR3 DNA: TGTGCCAGCGTTAAGGGCGGGAGGAAGGGGGAGCTGTTTTTT
CDR3 length: 13; J gene: TRBJ1-4; clone size: once; D gene: TRBD1; V gene: TRBV5-1; CDR3 protein: CASSVTGNEKLFF; CDR3 DNA: TGCGCCAGCAGCGTGACAGGGAATGAAAAACTGTTTTTT
CDR3 length: 15; J gene: TRBJ1-1; clone size: -; D gene: -; V gene: TRBV5-1; CDR3 protein: CASSRRPGAFTEAFF; CDR3 DNA: TGCGCCAGCAGCCGAAGGCCAGGGGCGTTCACTGAAGCTTTCTTT
CDR3 length: 18; J gene: TRBJ2-3; clone size: -; D gene: TRBD2; V gene: TRBV7-2; CDR3 protein: CASSLSFSRREIRDTQYF; CDR3 DNA: TGTGCCAGCAGCCTCTCCTTCTCCAGGCGGGAGATCCGCGATACGCAGTATTTT
CDR3 length: 13; J gene: TRBJ1-2; clone size: -; D gene: -; V gene: TRBV30; CDR3 protein: CAWSVLQGYGYTF; CDR3 DNA: TGTGCCTGGAGTGTACTGCAGGGGTATGGCTACACCTTC
CDR3 length: 12; J gene: TRBJ1-6; clone size: once; D gene: -; V gene: TRBV5-4; CDR3 protein: CASSSRDSPLHF; CDR3 DNA: TGTGCCAGCAGCTCGAGGGATTCACCCCTCCACTTT
CDR3 length: 14; J gene: TRBJ1-2; clone size: -; D gene: -; V gene: TRBV7-2; CDR3 protein: CASSLATDNYGYTF; CDR3 DNA: TGTGCCAGCAGCTTAGCTACAGATAACTATGGCTACACCTTC
CDR3 length: 16; J gene: TRBJ1-1; clone size: -; D gene: TRBD1; V gene: TRBV7-8; CDR3 protein: CASSLVGQHLAGEAFF; CDR3 DNA: TGTGCCAGCAGCTTAGTGGGACAGCACCTTGCCGGTGAAGCTTTCTTT
CDR3 length: 14; J gene: TRBJ1-3; clone size: -; D gene: TRBD1; V gene: TRBV6-5; CDR3 protein: CATGQDSSGNTIYF; CDR3 DNA: TGTGCCACTGGACAGGATAGCTCTGGAAACACCATATATTTT
CDR3 length: 13; J gene: TRBJ2-2; clone size: -; D gene: TRBD1; V gene: TRBV12-3/TRBV12-4; CDR3 protein: CASNYRGDGELFF; CDR3 DNA: TGTGCCAGCAATTACAGGGGGGACGGGGAGCTGTTTTTT
CDR3 length: 13; J gene: TRBJ2-1; clone size: -; D gene: -; V gene: TRBV12-3/TRBV12-4; CDR3 protein: CASSLGQANEQFF; CDR3 DNA: TGTGCCAGCAGTTTAGGACAAGCCAATGAGCAGTTCTTC
CDR3 length: 15; J gene: TRBJ2-1; clone size: -; D gene: -; V gene: TRBV5-4; CDR3 protein: CASSPGDLLYNEQFF; CDR3 DNA: TGTGCCAGCAGCCCAGGGGACCTCCTCTACAATGAGCAGTTCTTC
CDR3 length: 14; J gene: TRBJ2-7; clone size: few; D gene: TRBD1; V gene: TRBV7-9; CDR3 protein: CASSTGTGNYEQYF; CDR3 DNA: TGTGCCAGCAGCACCGGGACAGGGAACTACGAGCAGTACTTC
CDR3 length: 15; J gene: TRBJ2-1; clone size: -; D gene: TRBD1; V gene: TRBV29-1; CDR3 protein: CSVDTDRGYYNEQFF; CDR3 DNA: TGCAGCGTTGATACAGACAGGGGCTACTACAATGAGCAGTTCTTC
CDR3 length: 13; J gene: TRBJ1-2; clone size: -; D gene: -; V gene: TRBV5-4; CDR3 protein: CASSFVRQDGYTF; CDR3 DNA: TGTGCCAGCAGCTTCGTCCGGCAGGATGGCTACACCTTC
CDR3 length: 16; J gene: TRBJ1-2; clone size: -; D gene: TRBD1; V gene: TRBV15; CDR3 protein: CATSGPGTGLGDGYTF; CDR3 DNA: TGTGCCACCAGCGGTCCCGGGACAGGGTTGGGCGATGGCTACACCTTC
CDR3 length: 15; J gene: TRBJ2-7; clone size: -; D gene: TRBD1; V gene: TRBV19; CDR3 protein: CASSPRGTGGYEQYF; CDR3 DNA: TGTGCCAGTAGCCCGCGGGGGACAGGGGGCTATGAGCAGTACTTC
CDR3 length: 18; J gene: TRBJ2-2; clone size: -; D gene: -; V gene: TRBV7-8; CDR3 protein: CASSLAVGRGTNTGELFF; CDR3 DNA: TGTGCCAGCAGCTTAGCGGTAGGACGGGGAACGAACACCGGGGAGCTGTTTTTT
CDR3 length: 17; J gene: TRBJ2-3; clone size: -; D gene: TRBD2; V gene: TRBV7-2; CDR3 protein: CASSSPMTSGSTDTQYF; CDR3 DNA: TGTGCCAGCAGCTCCCCTATGACTAGCGGGAGCACAGATACGCAGTATTTT